These 9 T cell receptor beta chains came from one sample sequenced in a study of T cells expressing NK-cell markers. Each CDR3 protein gets one entry in TCRdb, which reprocessed the 5' RACE reads and gives no DNA. Seen in this sample are approximately 380,000 distinct CDR3 sequences; the ten most common clones hold about 5.2%. The sample was blood T cells: a sorted CD56 or NKG2C T cell subset, CD4+ or CD8+ T cells, or bulk PBMC T cells (not recorded which). These receptors all stem from a man aged 18-75 years in good health.

The genes are TRBV7-2 and TRBJ2-5. Germline V gene data show CDR1 as SGHTA and CDR2 as FQGNSA. The CDR3 contains 13 residues. CDR3 in amino acids: CASSRSNIETQYF. The variable domain in full, completed from reference TRBV7-2 and TRBJ2-5, reads GAGVSQSPSNKVTEKGKDVELRCDPISGHTALYWYRQSLGQGLEFLIYFQGNSAPDKSGLPSDRFSAERTGGSVSTLTIQRTQQEDSAVYLCASSRSNIETQYFGPGTRLLVL.

The V and J genes are TRBV2 and TRBJ2-7. CDR1 and CDR2 (germline): SNHLY, FYNNEI. This CDR3 comprises 16 residues. The CDR3 sequence is CASSEALRGLLGEQYF.

CDR3 in amino acids: CASSLSPSSFGTDTQYF. The J gene is TRBJ2-3, the V gene TRBV7-6; TCRdb's assignment of TRBD2 cannot be checked, as there is no DNA. Per germline, CDR1 SGHVS and CDR2 FNYEAQ. The CDR3 has 17 amino acids.

This rearrangement joins TRBV3-1 to TRBJ1-2. The length of the CDR3 is 15 residues. Germline loops: CDR1 LGHDT, CDR2 YNNKEL (reference sequence). CDR3: CASSQGLLRFYGYTF.

This sequence joins TRBV10-3 and TRBJ2-6; the D call from TCRdb, TRBD2, cannot be confirmed without DNA. This CDR3 spans 15 amino acids. Germline CDR1 reads ENHRY; CDR2 reads SYGVKD. The chain's CDR3 is CAISAAKGGANVLTF.

The chain uses TRBV6-1 and TRBJ2-7. CDR1 is MNHNS and CDR2 is SASEGT in the germline V gene. This CDR3 region has 17 residues. Here the CDR3 reads CASSPGLIRPLVGEQYF.

This rearrangement joins TRBV20-1 to TRBJ2-5. This CDR3 is 14 amino acids long. Germline lookup yields CDR1 DFQATT and CDR2 SNEGSKA (reference sequence). CDR3 sequence reads: CSAKLLGDSETQYF.

The chain links TRBV5-1 to TRBJ1-6; the D gene TCRdb calls, TRBD1, cannot be checked with no DNA. Germline V gives CDR1 SGHRS, CDR2 YFSETQ. The CDR3 has 14 residues. Here the CDR3 reads CASSLGQGDSPLHF.

The chain combines TRBV15 with TRBJ2-1; TCRdb's D call of TRBD1 is untestable without DNA. This CDR3 has 15 residues. Germline V gene data show CDR1 as LNHNV and CDR2 as YYDKDF (reference sequence). The chain's CDR3 is CATSTRRQGDNEQFF.